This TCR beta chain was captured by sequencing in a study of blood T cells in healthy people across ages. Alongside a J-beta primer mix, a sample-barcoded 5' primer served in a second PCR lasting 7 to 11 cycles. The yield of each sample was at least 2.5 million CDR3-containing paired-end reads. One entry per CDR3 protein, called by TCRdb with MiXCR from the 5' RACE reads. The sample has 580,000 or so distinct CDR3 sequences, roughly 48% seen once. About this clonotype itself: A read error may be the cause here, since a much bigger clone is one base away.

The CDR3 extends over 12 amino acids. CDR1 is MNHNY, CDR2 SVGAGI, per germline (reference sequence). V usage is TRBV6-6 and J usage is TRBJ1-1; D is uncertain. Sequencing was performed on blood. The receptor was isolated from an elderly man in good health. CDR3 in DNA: TGTGCCAGCAGTTTAACAAACACTGGAGCTTTCTTT. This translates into CASSLTNTGAFF.